These 27 T cell receptor beta chains share one sample of origin, sequenced in a study of Tregs in tolerant kidney transplant recipients. The protocol was immunoSEQ multiplex PCR, while the TCRdb copy is restricted to in-frame clones and leaves out a portion. The table lists roughly 66,000 clones, roughly 90% of them singletons. This material consisted of CD8+ T cells from blood, taken before the transplant. Receptors were obtained from a human donor who received a combined kidney and bone marrow transplant.

The chain joins TRBV7-6 to TRBJ2-1, with D possibly TRBD2 on 5 matching bases. CDR1 and CDR2 (germline): SGHVS, FNYEAQ. Between the trimmed V and J ends, which lost 6 bases and 5 bases, there was a span of 17 bases. The CDR3 totals 15 residues. The CDR3 DNA reads TGTGCCAGCAGGCCCGCCGAAGCTAGCAACAATGAGCAGTTCTTC. Protein sequence: CASRPAEASNNEQFF.

The sample holds a few counts of this clone. V and J are TRBV9 and TRBJ1-2; D not resolved. The V end was cut by 2 bases, the J end by 9 bases, with 17 bases between. The CDR3 spans 14 residues. Germline CDR1 is SGDLS and CDR2 is YYNGEE. CDR3 protein: CASSVADGRTRYTF. CDR3 sequence (DNA): TGTGCCAGCAGCGTGGCTGATGGGAGGACGCGCTACACCTTC. The whole variable domain, remainder taken from reference TRBV9 and TRBJ1-2, is DSGVTQTPKHLITATGQRVTLRCSPRSGDLSVYWYQQSLDQGLQFLIQYYNGEERAKGNILERFSAQQFPDLHSELNLSSLELGDSALYFCASSVADGRTRYTFGSGTRLTVV.

The chain carries TRBV5-1 and TRBJ2-7, with D uncertain. CDR3 size: 9 residues. V dropped 5 bases and J dropped 6 bases, with 3 bases sitting between them. Germline V gives CDR1 SGHRS, CDR2 YFSETQ. Here the CDR3 DNA reads TGCGCCAGCAGGAGCGAGCAGTACTTC. Translating it yields CASRSEQYF.

The CDR3 DNA reads as TGTGCCAGCAGCTTTGGACAGGATTATGGCTACACCTTC. Translated, it gives CASSFGQDYGYTF. This chain joins TRBV5-6 and TRBJ1-2; 7 bases agree with TRBD1. The CDR3 sequence is 13 residues long. Germline V gene data show CDR1 as SGHDT and CDR2 as YYEEEE. V trimming: 2 bases; J trimming: 5 bases; junction bases outside the gene matches: 3.

In DNA form, the CDR3 reads TGCAGCGTTGGGGCAGGGGGCTATGGCTACACCTTC. Protein sequence: CSVGAGGYGYTF. V and J are TRBV29-1 and TRBJ1-2; 7 bases line up with TRBD1. CDR3 length: 12 amino acids. J gave up 4 bases and V 4 bases, and 3 bases lay outside the gene matches. The germline V gene encodes CDR1 SQVTM and CDR2 ANQGSEA.

The genes are TRBV27 and TRBJ1-1; D gene ambiguous. Germline CDR1 is MNHEY and CDR2 is SMNVEV (reference sequence). CDR3 size: 13 residues. The germline V and J ends were trimmed by 2 bases and 4 bases, with 8 bases remaining between them. CDR3 region: CASSLASTTEAFF. CDR3 nucleotides: TGTGCCAGCAGTTTAGCAAGCACCACTGAAGCTTTCTTT.

The CDR3 sequence: CATSVTGGLADTQYF. DNA of the CDR3: TGTGCCACCAGCGTGACAGGGGGCCTCGCAGATACGCAGTATTTT. V is TRBV15 and J is TRBJ2-3; the match to TRBD1 covers 10 bases. Trimming took 5 bases from V and 4 from J; bases not matched to a gene: 6. CDR3 length equals 15 residues. CDR1 is LNHNV, CDR2 YYDKDF, per germline (reference sequence).

The chain uses TRBV27 and TRBJ2-2; no clear D. With 5 bases removed from V and 2 bases from J, the gap between germline ends came to 6 bases. In germline, CDR1 is MNHEY, CDR2 SMNVEV (reference sequence). This CDR3 contains 13 residues. The chain's CDR3 is CASSIINTGELFF. The CDR3 DNA reads as TGTGCCAGCAGTATAATCAACACCGGGGAGCTGTTTTTT.

The rearrangement joins TRBV29-1 to TRBJ1-2; a weak D match, TRBD1 (6 bases). Trimming pared 3 bases from V and 8 bases from J, leaving 19 bases between. There are 14 residues in the CDR3. Germline V gene lookup returns CDR1 SQVTM and CDR2 ANQGSEA. CDR3 coding DNA: TGCAGCGTTGATTCATCCCACAGGGCTGGAGGCTACACCTTC. Its translation: CSVDSSHRAGGYTF.

The chain combines TRBV14 with TRBJ2-2; a weak D match, TRBD2 (5 bases). This CDR3 has 13 residues. Per the germline V gene, CDR1 is SGHDN and CDR2 is FVKESK. V was cut by 4 bases and J by 6 bases, with 9 bases left in between. The CDR3 nucleotides read TGTGCCAGCAGCCCGGGATTTCCCGGGGAGCTGTTTTTT. Translation gives CASSPGFPGELFF.

V and J are TRBV6-5 and TRBJ2-7; TRBD2 matches at 7 bases. Germline assignment: CDR1 MNHEY and CDR2 SVGAGI. J lost 4 bases, V lost 0 bases, and 3 bases had no gene match. This CDR3 contains 14 residues. The CDR3 DNA reads TGTGCCAGCAGTTACTCGCCGGGGGGATACGAGCAGTACTTC. Residues: CASSYSPGGYEQYF.

A note on this clone: Distinct nucleotide sequences in the sample also encode this CDR3. The chain couples TRBV4-1 to TRBJ2-3; 12 bases align to TRBD2. Germline CDR1 reads MGHRA; CDR2 reads YSYEKL. Losses at the gene ends were 4 bases for V and 5 bases for J; bases not matched to a gene: 4. The CDR3 runs 15 residues. As DNA, the CDR3 is TGCGCCAGCAGCCGACTAGCGGGAGAAGGAGATACGCAGTATTTT. Translating gives CASSRLAGEGDTQYF.

V is TRBV4-1 and J is TRBJ2-7; 7 bases align to TRBD1. After removal of 2 bases from V and 0 bases from J, the junction contained 4 bases not matched to a gene. Germline-derived CDR1 and CDR2 are MGHRA and YSYEKL. This CDR3 region has 15 residues. The chain's CDR3 is CASSQYGQASYEQYF. CDR3 coding DNA: TGCGCCAGCAGCCAATATGGACAGGCCTCCTACGAGCAGTACTTC.

The chain combines TRBV9 with TRBJ2-1; D might be TRBD2 (6 bases). The CDR3 totals 16 residues. Per germline, CDR1 SGDLS and CDR2 YYNGEE. Between the trimmed V and J ends, which lost 0 bases and 2 bases, there was a span of 12 bases. For the CDR3, the DNA is TGTGCCAGCAGCGTAGGCGCTAGCGAGACCTACAATGAGCAGTTCTTC. Translating it yields CASSVGASETYNEQFF. Variable domain in full (rest from reference TRBV9 and TRBJ2-1): DSGVTQTPKHLITATGQRVTLRCSPRSGDLSVYWYQQSLDQGLQFLIQYYNGEERAKGNILERFSAQQFPDLHSELNLSSLELGDSALYFCASSVGASETYNEQFFGPGTRLTVL.

This clone was counted between two and nine times. CDR3 DNA: TGTGCCAGCTCTGGACAGGCGTCCTACGAGCAGTACTTC. Residues: CASSGQASYEQYF. The rearrangement links TRBV19 to TRBJ2-7, with 7 positions matching TRBD1. Germline loops: CDR1 LNHDA, CDR2 SQIVND (reference sequence). Trimming removed 9 bases from V and 1 base from J; junction bases left unmatched: 6. The CDR3 length is 13 residues.

V gene TRBV28 combines with J gene TRBJ2-1, with 9 bases matching TRBD1. Trimming cost V 3 bases and J 7 bases; bases outside gene matches: 4. The CDR3 totals 14 residues. Germline CDR1 and CDR2: MDHEN and SYDVKM. CDR3: CASSFGTGKNEQFF. The CDR3 DNA reads TGTGCCAGCAGTTTCGGGACAGGGAAGAATGAGCAGTTCTTC.

The chain joins TRBV7-2 to TRBJ2-7; the D is unclear. The germline CDR1 and CDR2 sequences are SGHTA and FQGNSA. This CDR3 has 16 amino acids. V dropped 1 base and J dropped 2 bases, with 15 bases sitting between them. The DNA of the CDR3 is TGTGCCAGCAGCTTAGACGCGACAACGTTCGCCTACGAGCAGTACTTC. Translation gives CASSLDATTFAYEQYF.

The chain joins TRBV2 to TRBJ1-1; D might be TRBD1 (6 bases). V was pared by 5 bases and J by 0 bases, with 13 bases between. The CDR3 has 15 residues. Germline-derived CDR1 and CDR2 are SNHLY and FYNNEI. The DNA for the CDR3 is TGTGCCAGCAGTCCCGGGACAAGCATGAACACTGAAGCTTTCTTT. Translation: CASSPGTSMNTEAFF.

This clone has only one observation. The chain links TRBV5-4 to TRBJ1-1, with D possibly being TRBD1 (6 bases). The V end lost 6 bases, the J end lost 5 bases, and 17 bases lay between the germline ends. CDR1 and CDR2 (germline): SGHNT, YYREEE (reference sequence). The CDR3 covers 14 residues. The CDR3 region has the DNA TGTGCCAGCACCTTTAAGGGGGGGGGAACTGAAGCTTTCTTT. As protein: CASTFKGGGTEAFF.

This clone was detected once. The chain joins TRBV27 to TRBJ2-1; possible D gene TRBD1, 5 bases. Germline V lookup: CDR1 MNHEY, CDR2 SMNVEV (reference sequence). The CDR3 has 14 amino acids. The V end was cut by 3 bases, the J end by 6 bases, with 12 bases between. CDR3 protein: CASSFYDSANEQFF. CDR3 DNA sequence: TGTGCCAGCAGTTTTTACGACAGTGCCAATGAGCAGTTCTTC.

The chain recombines TRBV19 with TRBJ1-1, with a weak D call TRBD1 (5 bases). This CDR3 contains 14 residues. Germline assignment: CDR1 LNHDA and CDR2 SQIVND (reference sequence). Trimming took 4 bases from V and 3 from J, leaving 12 bases between them. CDR3 nucleotides: TGTGCCAGTAGTAATTGGGGCCTGGACACTGAAGCTTTCTTT. Protein sequence: CASSNWGLDTEAFF. The full variable domain, in which reference TRBV19 and TRBJ1-1 provide the parts outside the CDR3, is DGGITQSPKYLFRKEGQNVTLSCEQNLNHDAMYWYRQDPGQGLRLIYYSQIVNDFQKGDIAEGYSVSREKKESFPLTVTSAQKNPTAFYLCASSNWGLDTEAFFGQGTRLTVV.

The chain is built from TRBV7-2 and TRBJ2-7, with TRBD1 as a possible D gene (6 bases). Per the germline V gene, CDR1 is SGHTA and CDR2 is FQGNSA. This CDR3 is built from 15 residues. The ends were cut back, 5 bases at V and 5 bases at J, with 19 bases in the middle. CDR3 DNA: TGTGCCAGCAGCCCAACCGTCCCAGGGACAAACGAGCAGTACTTC. It codes for CASSPTVPGTNEQYF.

The CDR3 reads CASRSGGLDYGYTF. In DNA, the CDR3 is TGTGCCAGCAGATCAGGGGGCCTCGACTATGGCTACACCTTC. The rearrangement uses TRBV6-1 and TRBJ1-2; TRBD1 matches at 8 bases. Looked up from germline, CDR1 is MNHNS and CDR2 is SASEGT. V lost 6 bases, J lost 3 bases, and 6 bases stayed unmatched. The CDR3 is 14 amino acids.

The rearrangement joins TRBV29-1 to TRBJ2-3; TRBD2 is a possible D gene (6 bases). The V end was cut by 6 bases, the J end by 2 bases, with 12 bases between. The CDR3 consists of 13 residues. Germline V lookup: CDR1 SQVTM, CDR2 ANQGSEA. The CDR3 region has the DNA TGCAGCGTGACGGGACTCAACACAGATACGCAGTATTTT. It is translated as CSVTGLNTDTQYF.

This sequence joins TRBV11-2 and TRBJ1-2; 8 positions agree with TRBD1. J lost 5 bases, V lost 5 bases, and 13 bases had no gene match. Germline CDR1 and CDR2: SGHAT and FQNNGV. CDR3 length: 16 amino acids. Here the CDR3 reads CASSLTGQGGKYGYTF. The CDR3 DNA follows: TGTGCCAGCAGCCTTACAGGACAGGGCGGCAAGTATGGCTACACCTTC.

V usage is TRBV4-1 and J usage is TRBJ2-5; 11 nucleotides match TRBD2. Trimming removed 4 bases from V and 4 bases from J; junction bases left unmatched: 2. The CDR3 runs 14 residues. Germline assignment: CDR1 MGHRA and CDR2 YSYEKL. This CDR3 reads CASSPGTSGETQYF. In nucleotides, the CDR3 is TGCGCCAGCAGCCCAGGGACTAGCGGAGAGACCCAGTACTTC.

The rearrangement uses TRBV28 and TRBJ1-5; a possible D gene is TRBD1 (6 bases). V lost 1 base and J 11 bases, leaving 9 bases between the germline ends. The CDR3 covers 12 residues. Per germline, CDR1 MDHEN and CDR2 SYDVKM. The chain's CDR3 is CASSLFGQTQHF. In nucleotides, the CDR3 is TGTGCCAGCAGTTTATTCGGACAGACCCAGCATTTT.